A selection of T cell receptor beta chains follows, all from one sample in a study of CD8 T cells in ankylosing spondylitis. A single record per CDR3 protein comes from TCRdb applying MiXCR to the 5' RACE reads. The profile shows about 220,000 distinct CDR3 sequences, roughly a tenth of them singletons. Material for sequencing was blood, either unsorted or a sorted T cell fraction (not recorded which). The receptor source for this set is a male donor with ankylosing spondylitis or in good health (not recorded which). CDR3s leave out the opening cysteine and the closing phenylalanine or tryptophan. Each record gives: V gene, CDR3 protein.

TRBV12-1	ASSPTIGAPKPGGYNSPLH
TRBV5-1	ASSLLTLGTDTQY
TRBV7-9	ASSLTGGPPQH
TRBV20-1	SARGQGYGYT
TRBV27	ASSPTSGGATATNEKLF
TRBV28	ASSLPGLAGSTDTQY
TRBV12-3/TRBV12-4	ASTIGGTNTGELF
TRBV18	ASSPGLAETDTQY
TRBV9	ASSPREGTRAGDTQY
TRBV12-3/TRBV12-4	ASGLVYGTYNEQF
TRBV3-1	ASSQRTGGGRREKLF
TRBV20-1	SSSLSSYNSPLH
TRBV5-1	ASSPLAGQGATEAF
TRBV7-6	ASSRARDYHNEQF
TRBV20-1	SAGDLASGGSYNEQF
TRBV9	ASSPGLRDRGASRGDTQY
TRBV10-3	AITEGAGGYNEQF
TRBV28	ASRSTGLETQY
TRBV3-1	ASSRGLAYEQF
TRBV28	ASRRAGSDNQPQH
TRBV20-1	SADRQGGEQY
TRBV20-1	SAREDGGAREQY
TRBV20-1	SAGSSDSEAF
TRBV20-1	SAREGTDTQY
TRBV5-1	ASSYLENSPLH
TRBV5-1	ASSLEVAGPTDTQY
TRBV12-3/TRBV12-4	ASSLGVGALRYT
TRBV9	ASSVDSYNQPQH
TRBV27	ASSRNSGATNEKLF
TRBV28	ASSLWALGGHEQY
TRBV5-1	ASSLDGLAGGGNTQY
TRBV6-2/TRBV6-3	ASSYGDRANEQF
TRBV13	ASSRRYSGANVLT
TRBV2	ASRDLNEKLF
TRBV7-2	ASGVLTGDLNNSPLH
TRBV20-1	SARELAGEETQY
TRBV10-3	AISVSSLAEIGELF
TRBV12-3/TRBV12-4	ASSLPSGGNTGELF
TRBV5-1	ASSLEGRGIDGYT
TRBV2	ASESYWQSNEQF
TRBV28	ASRKDRDISGANVLT
TRBV5-8	ASSIFRQARRPYEQY
TRBV7-9	ASSLEDERPEAF
TRBV28	ASSLTENQPQH
TRBV12-3/TRBV12-4	ASSLRATTDTQY
TRBV4-2	ASSQDLGLEAF
TRBV20-1	SASPGDSISYEQY
TRBV7-9	ASSGEIGQVNYGYT
TRBV20-1	SARDEGSGAGGTEAF
TRBV5-4	ASSLDSWEAKNIQY
TRBV20-1	SADPDRVGKLF